The next 29 T cell receptor beta chains were all read from a single sample in a study of T cells after yellow fever vaccination. Using its own MiXCR run on the 5' RACE reads, TCRdb lists one record per CDR3 protein. The repertoire holds about 300,000 distinct CDR3 sequences, with 6.8% as singletons. The sample was PBMCs, taken 35 to 50 days after the first yellow fever vaccination. The receptor set was obtained from a man younger than 30 who received the YFV17D yellow fever vaccine.

The genes are TRBV20-1 and TRBJ1-2; no firm D call. V was clipped by 6 bases and J by 8 bases, with 13 bases between them. Germline CDR1 is DFQATT and CDR2 is SNEGSKA (reference sequence). The CDR3 has 11 amino acids. As DNA, the CDR3 is TGCAGTGCGGAGGCCCCGGGGGGCTACACCTTC. It specifies CSAEAPGGYTF.

This clonotype occurred a few times. The chain couples TRBV12-3 or TRBV12-4 to TRBJ2-7, with 11 positions matching TRBD2. The CDR3 is made up of 13 amino acids. J lost 6 bases, V lost 4 bases, and 2 bases had no gene match. CDR3 residues: CASSWLAGGEQYV. Here the CDR3 DNA reads TGTGCCAGCAGTTGGCTAGCGGGGGGCGAGCAGTACGTC.

This clonotype has more than one count but fewer than ten. The V gene is TRBV6-2 or TRBV6-3, the J gene TRBJ2-1; D is unresolved. V was shortened by 9 bases and J by 4 bases, with 10 bases between the two germline ends. From germline, CDR1 is MNHEY and CDR2 SVGEGT. The CDR3 spans 12 residues. The CDR3, as DNA: TGTGCCAGTAAAAATACGTACAATGAGCAGTTCTTC. Translating gives CASKNTYNEQFF.

In this sample, this clonotype turned up many times. This chain uses TRBV7-2 with TRBJ2-4; D is possibly TRBD1 or TRBD2 (6 bases each). Germline loops: CDR1 SGHTA, CDR2 FQGNSA. The CDR3 contains 16 residues. The germline V and J ends were trimmed by 1 base and 2 bases, with 12 bases remaining between them. The CDR3 DNA sequence: TGTGCCAGCAGCTTAGAGGGGGGTGGCCCCAAAAACATTCAGTACTTC. Its protein is CASSLEGGGPKNIQYF.

This clonotype appeared a few times. The chain has TRBV12-3 or TRBV12-4 and TRBJ1-5; 12 positions match TRBD1. Germline trimming cut 5 bases from V and 6 bases from J; bases unmatched to any gene: 8. This CDR3 contains 16 residues. CDR3 coding DNA: TGTGCCAGCAGTGCGACAACGGGACAGGGGGCTCAGCCCCAGCATTTT. Translating gives CASSATTGQGAQPQHF.

This clonotype was detected ten times or more. This chain uses TRBV29-1 with TRBJ2-1; a possible D gene is TRBD2 (6 bases). CDR3 length equals 18 residues. Germline V gene lookup returns CDR1 SQVTM and CDR2 ANQGSEA. Trimming removed 4 bases from V and 1 base from J, with 23 bases in between. The CDR3 reads CSVGGLVGGETSYNEQFF. In DNA form, the CDR3 reads TGCAGCGTTGGGGGCTTAGTGGGCGGGGAGACATCCTACAATGAGCAGTTCTTC.

This clonotype was seen many times. The rearrangement joins TRBV3-1 to TRBJ2-7; 11 positions agree with TRBD2. CDR3 length: 14 residues. Germline CDR1 reads LGHDT; CDR2 reads YNNKEL (reference sequence). Germline trimming cut 2 bases from V and 3 bases from J; bases unmatched to any gene: 0. CDR3 sequence: CASSQTSGGYEQYV. The CDR3 bases are TGTGCCAGCAGCCAAACTAGCGGGGGCTACGAGCAGTACGTC.

This clonotype was seen many times. The J gene is TRBJ1-5, the V gene TRBV12-5; D remains ambiguous. The CDR3 is made up of 11 amino acids. CDR1 is LGHNT, CDR2 FRNRAP, per germline. Trimming shortened V by 3 bases and J by 10 bases, and 7 bases separated the two germline ends. The CDR3 DNA sequence: TGTGCTAGTGGTTTTGAACTACCCCAGCATTTT. Its translation is CASGFELPQHF.

This clonotype was observed a few times. This chain links TRBV11-3 with TRBJ1-1; D remains unclear. The V gene's germline CDR1 is SGHNT and CDR2 YENEEA. V lost 1 base to trimming and J lost 2 bases, with 14 bases between them. The CDR3 has 16 residues. CDR3: CASSLGLWTANTEAFF. As DNA, the CDR3 is TGTGCCAGCAGCTTAGGCCTTTGGACCGCCAACACTGAAGCTTTCTTT.

Many counts were recorded for this clonotype. The rearrangement joins TRBV9 to TRBJ2-3, with 9 bases matching TRBD2. V was clipped by 4 bases and J by 2 bases; unmatched bases: 5. This CDR3 is built from 15 residues. Germline loops: CDR1 SGDLS, CDR2 YYNGEE. Written as DNA, the CDR3 is TGTGCCAGCAGCCCAGGACTAGCGTCCACAGATACGCAGTATTTT. This encodes CASSPGLASTDTQYF.

This clonotype was counted between two and nine times. V usage is TRBV12-3 or TRBV12-4 and J usage is TRBJ2-7, with 9 bases identical to TRBD1. This CDR3 is built from 16 residues. The J segment lost 2 bases and the V segment lost 3 bases, leaving 8 bases of the junction unmatched. This chain's CDR3 is CASSLAGQGPPYEQYF. The CDR3 DNA sequence: TGTGCCAGCAGTTTGGCGGGACAGGGCCCACCCTACGAGCAGTACTTC.

This chain connects TRBV7-8 to TRBJ2-1, with D possibly matching TRBD2 (6 bases). The germline V gene encodes CDR1 SGHVS and CDR2 FQNEAQ. This CDR3 spans 16 amino acids. V shed 5 bases and J shed 6 bases, with 20 bases lying between them. The CDR3 here is CASSQTGTRPSNEQFF. CDR3 nucleotides: TGTGCCAGCAGCCAGACCGGGACTCGGCCCTCCAATGAGCAGTTCTTC.

The CDR3 sequence: CASSQERKLFSSGELFF. The CDR3 DNA follows: TGCGCCAGCAGCCAAGAACGAAAGCTATTCTCGAGCGGGGAGCTGTTTTTT. The chain recombines TRBV4-3 with TRBJ2-2, with D unresolved. Trimming stripped 0 bases from V and 7 bases from J, with 18 bases between. The germline V gene encodes CDR1 LGHNA and CDR2 YSLEER. The CDR3 has 17 residues.

J is TRBJ2-2 and V is TRBV9, with unresolved D. Germline V CDR1 and CDR2: SGDLS, YYNGEE. The length of the CDR3 is 13 residues. The V end lost 0 bases, the J end lost 6 bases, and 6 bases lay between the germline ends. CDR3 sequence: CASSVERPGELFF. In DNA, the CDR3 is TGTGCCAGCAGCGTAGAACGCCCCGGGGAGCTGTTTTTT.

This clonotype was seen a handful of times. This chain connects TRBV21-1 to TRBJ2-7. TRBV21-1 is designated a pseudogene. The CDR3 contains 14 residues. The CDR3 reads CASSKEKGLYEQYV. CDR3 coding DNA: TGTGCCAGCAGCAAAGAAAAAGGGCTCTACGAGCAGTACGTC.

This clonotype has at least ten counts. V usage is TRBV6-1 and J usage is TRBJ1-2; D is perhaps TRBD1 (6 bases). V lost 6 bases, J lost 3 bases, and 14 bases lay in between. The germline gives CDR1 MNHNS, CDR2 SASEGT. The CDR3 contains 14 residues. Here the CDR3 reads CASRSGWTDYGYTF. CDR3 sequence (DNA): TGTGCCAGCAGGAGTGGTTGGACAGACTATGGCTACACCTTC.

The rearrangement uses TRBV20-1 and TRBJ2-1; D remains unclear. CDR3 size: 12 residues. The V gene lost 6 bases and the J gene lost 8 bases, with 14 bases spanning the gap. Per germline, CDR1 DFQATT and CDR2 SNEGSKA (reference sequence). CDR3 protein: CSALTLKDEQFF. In DNA form, the CDR3 reads TGCAGTGCCTTGACCCTCAAGGATGAGCAGTTCTTC.

V and J are TRBV27 and TRBJ2-7; D not certain. The germline V and J ends were trimmed by 3 bases and 4 bases, with 16 bases remaining between them. This CDR3 has 15 residues. The V gene's germline CDR1 is MNHEY and CDR2 SMNVEV (reference sequence). CDR3 coding DNA: TGTGCCAGCAGTTTTTTGGGCCAGCAAGGATACGAGCAGTACGTC. Protein product: CASSFLGQQGYEQYV.

V and J are TRBV18 and TRBJ2-7; D is possibly TRBD1 (6 bases). The CDR3 is 15 residues long. The V gene lost 3 bases and the J gene lost 5 bases, with 17 bases spanning the gap. Germline-derived CDR1 and CDR2 are KGHSH and LQKENI. CDR3 nucleotides: TGTGCCAGCTCACCCAGGGGCCCAGTCCGCGACGAGCAGTACTTC. Its protein product is CASSPRGPVRDEQYF.

This clonotype was seen many times. The chain combines TRBV20-1 with TRBJ2-1; tentatively, D is TRBD2 (6 bases). Germline V lookup: CDR1 DFQATT, CDR2 SNEGSKA (reference sequence). This CDR3 comprises 13 residues. CDR3 coding DNA: TGCAGCGCCCTGGGGGGTTCCCCTAGTGAGCAGTTCTTC. It is translated as CSALGGSPSEQFF.

This sequence joins TRBV9 and TRBJ2-2; possibly TRBD1 for D (5 bases). Between the trimmed V and J ends, which lost 4 bases and 8 bases, there was a span of 18 bases. CDR1 is SGDLS and CDR2 is YYNGEE in the germline V gene. The CDR3 runs to 15 residues. The chain's CDR3 is CASSPSTAFSGELFF. DNA of the CDR3: TGTGCCAGCAGCCCGTCGACAGCCTTTAGTGGGGAGCTGTTTTTT.

This clonotype was seen ten or more times. The J gene is TRBJ1-5, the V gene TRBV15; D gene uncertain. The length of the CDR3 is 14 residues. Germline CDR1 LNHNV, CDR2 YYDKDF (reference sequence). The ends were cut back, 0 bases at V and 7 bases at J, with 10 bases in the middle. CDR3 DNA sequence: TGTGCCACCAGCAGAGATCGACCAGGCCAGCCCCAGCATTTT. It codes for CATSRDRPGQPQHF.

The table lists this clonotype with many counts. V and J are TRBV6-1 and TRBJ2-7; a weak D match, TRBD1 (6 bases). The CDR3 contains 14 residues. Looked up from germline, CDR1 is MNHNS and CDR2 is SASEGT. The V and J ends lost 4 bases and 0 bases respectively, with 10 bases between them. The DNA of the CDR3 is TGTGCCAGCAGTGGTGACAGGAACTCCTACGAGCAGTACTTC. As protein: CASSGDRNSYEQYF.

The rearrangement joins TRBV2 to TRBJ2-1; D is uncertain. This CDR3 is built from 9 residues. V shed 2 bases and J shed 15 bases, with 5 bases lying between them. Germline values: CDR1 SNHLY, CDR2 FYNNEI. The CDR3 region is CASSENGFF. DNA for the CDR3: TGTGCCAGCAGTGAAAATGGGTTCTTC. The full variable domain, in which reference TRBV2 and TRBJ2-1 provide the parts outside the CDR3, is EPEVTQTPSHQVTQMGQEVILRCVPISNHLYFYWYRQILGQKVEFLVSFYNNEISEKSEIFDDQFSVERPDGSNFTLKIRSTKLEDSAMYFCASSENGFFGPGTRLTVL.

V gene TRBV5-1 combines with J gene TRBJ2-1; either TRBD1 or TRBD2 may supply D (5 bases each). The V end lost 7 bases, the J end lost 8 bases, and 16 bases lay between the germline ends. CDR1 SGHRS and CDR2 YFSETQ come from the germline V gene. CDR3 size: 13 residues. The CDR3 DNA reads TGCGCCAGCTTGGGACGTGGGCGCGATGAGCAGTTCTTC. As protein: CASLGRGRDEQFF.

This clonotype came up a few times. The chain combines TRBV6-1 with TRBJ2-1, with D perhaps TRBD1 or TRBD2 (6 bases each). CDR1 is MNHNS, CDR2 SASEGT, per germline. This CDR3 has 15 amino acids. Trimming pared 6 bases from V and 4 bases from J, leaving 16 bases between. The CDR3 bases are TGTGCCAGCAGGGGGTGGGGGGCGTTATACAATGAGCAGTTCTTC. It specifies CASRGWGALYNEQFF.

This clonotype was seen a handful of times. The chain carries TRBV11-2 and TRBJ2-1; no clear D. Germline V gene sequence: CDR1 SGHAT, CDR2 FQNNGV. The CDR3 is 14 residues long. V lost 0 bases and J lost 9, with 12 bases in between. The chain's CDR3 is CASSLDLPGPEQFF. CDR3 nucleotide sequence: TGTGCCAGCAGCTTAGACCTACCTGGGCCTGAGCAGTTCTTC.

The chain carries TRBV20-1 and TRBJ2-4, with D possibly TRBD1 on 6 matching bases. The CDR3 has 13 amino acids. CDR1 DFQATT and CDR2 SNEGSKA come from the germline V gene (reference sequence). The V gene lost 6 bases and the J gene lost 2 bases, with 11 bases spanning the gap. CDR3 DNA sequence: TGCAGTGCACAGGGAAGGTCCAAAAACATTCAGTACTTC. Protein product: CSAQGRSKNIQYF.

The V and J genes are TRBV5-1 and TRBJ1-3; no definite D call. Looked up from germline, CDR1 is SGHRS and CDR2 is YFSETQ. Trimming cost V 4 bases and J 0 bases, with 8 bases left between them. The CDR3 contains 14 residues. CDR3 sequence reads: CASSPDNSGNTIYF. In DNA form, the CDR3 reads TGCGCCAGCAGCCCTGACAACTCTGGAAACACCATATATTTT. Full variable domain (missing parts from reference TRBV5-1 and TRBJ1-3): KAGVTQTPRYLIKTRGQQVTLSCSPISGHRSVSWYQQTPGQGLQFLFEYFSETQRNKGNFPGRFSGRQFSNSRSEMNVSTLELGDSALYLCASSPDNSGNTIYFGEGSWLTVV.